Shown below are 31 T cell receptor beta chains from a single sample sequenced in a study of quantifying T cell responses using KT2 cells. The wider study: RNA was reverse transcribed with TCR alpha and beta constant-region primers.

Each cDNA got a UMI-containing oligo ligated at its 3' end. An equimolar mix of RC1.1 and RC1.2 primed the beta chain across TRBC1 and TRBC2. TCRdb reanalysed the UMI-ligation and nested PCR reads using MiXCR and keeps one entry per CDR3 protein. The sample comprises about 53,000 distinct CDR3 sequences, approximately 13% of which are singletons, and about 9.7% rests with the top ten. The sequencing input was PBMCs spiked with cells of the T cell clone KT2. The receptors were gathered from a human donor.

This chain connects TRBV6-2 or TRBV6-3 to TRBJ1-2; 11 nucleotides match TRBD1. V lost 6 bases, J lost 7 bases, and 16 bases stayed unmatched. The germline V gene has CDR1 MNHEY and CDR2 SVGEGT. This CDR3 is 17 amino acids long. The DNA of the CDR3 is TGTGCCAGCAGCTCCCCCCTGGGACAGGGGGTCTCTCGTGGCTACACCTTC. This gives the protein CASSSPLGQGVSRGYTF.

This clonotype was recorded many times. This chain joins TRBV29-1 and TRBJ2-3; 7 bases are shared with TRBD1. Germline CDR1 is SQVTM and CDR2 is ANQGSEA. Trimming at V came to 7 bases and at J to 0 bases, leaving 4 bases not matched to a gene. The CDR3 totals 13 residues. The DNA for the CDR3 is TGCAGCGCCGGGACAGCTAGCACAGATACGCAGTATTTT. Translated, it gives CSAGTASTDTQYF.

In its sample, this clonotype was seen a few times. The CDR3 spells CARTRTGLGATEAFF. The CDR3 DNA sequence: TGTGCCAGGACTAGAACAGGCCTAGGGGCCACTGAAGCTTTCTTT. The chain employs TRBV2 and TRBJ1-1; a possible D gene is TRBD1 (5 bases). Germline V lookup: CDR1 SNHLY, CDR2 FYNNEI. The CDR3 totals 15 residues. The V end was cut by 9 bases, the J end by 4 bases, with 21 bases between.

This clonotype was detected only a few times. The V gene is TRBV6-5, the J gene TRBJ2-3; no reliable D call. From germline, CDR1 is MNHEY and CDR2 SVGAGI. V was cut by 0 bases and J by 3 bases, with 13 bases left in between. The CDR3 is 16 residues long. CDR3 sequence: CASSYSIATRTDTQYF. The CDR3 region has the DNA TGTGCCAGCAGTTACTCGATAGCAACGAGGACAGATACGCAGTATTTT.

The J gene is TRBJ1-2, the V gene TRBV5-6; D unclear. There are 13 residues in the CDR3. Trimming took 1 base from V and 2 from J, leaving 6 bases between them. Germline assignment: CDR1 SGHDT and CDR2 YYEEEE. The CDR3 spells CASSLNRNYGYTF. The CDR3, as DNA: TGTGCCAGCAGCTTGAATAGGAACTATGGCTACACCTTC.

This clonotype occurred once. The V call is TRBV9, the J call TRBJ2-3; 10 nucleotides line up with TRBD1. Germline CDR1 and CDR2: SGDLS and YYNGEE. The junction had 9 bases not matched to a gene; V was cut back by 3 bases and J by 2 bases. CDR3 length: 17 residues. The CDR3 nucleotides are TGTGCCAGCAGCGCCCTGCCCGGGACAGGGGACACAGATACGCAGTATTTT. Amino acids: CASSALPGTGDTDTQYF.

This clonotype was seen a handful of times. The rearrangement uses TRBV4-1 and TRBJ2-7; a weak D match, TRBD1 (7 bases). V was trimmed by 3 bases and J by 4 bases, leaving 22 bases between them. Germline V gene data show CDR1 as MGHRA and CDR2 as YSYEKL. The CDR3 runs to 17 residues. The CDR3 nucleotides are TGCGCCAGCAGCCATCTCCTCGGAACAGGGGAGGCATACGAGCAGTACTTC. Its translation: CASSHLLGTGEAYEQYF.

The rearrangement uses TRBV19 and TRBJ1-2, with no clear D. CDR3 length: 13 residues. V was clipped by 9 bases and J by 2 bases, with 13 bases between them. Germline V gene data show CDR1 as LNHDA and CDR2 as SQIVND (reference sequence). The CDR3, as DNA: TGTGCCAGCCACATCCTCGGCAACTATGGCTACACCTTC. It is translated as CASHILGNYGYTF.

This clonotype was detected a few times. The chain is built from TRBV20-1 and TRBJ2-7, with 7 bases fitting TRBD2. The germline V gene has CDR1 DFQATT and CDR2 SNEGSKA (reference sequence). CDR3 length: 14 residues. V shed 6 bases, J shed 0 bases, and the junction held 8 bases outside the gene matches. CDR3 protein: CSADSPSGSYEQYF. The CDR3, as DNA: TGCAGTGCCGACAGTCCTAGCGGCTCCTACGAGCAGTACTTC.

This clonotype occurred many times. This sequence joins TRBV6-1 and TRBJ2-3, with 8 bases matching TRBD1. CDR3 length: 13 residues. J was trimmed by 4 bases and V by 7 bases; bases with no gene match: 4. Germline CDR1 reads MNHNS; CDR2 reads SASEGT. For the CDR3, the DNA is TGTGCCAGCAAGACAGGGGAGCCAGATACGCAGTATTTT. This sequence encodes CASKTGEPDTQYF.

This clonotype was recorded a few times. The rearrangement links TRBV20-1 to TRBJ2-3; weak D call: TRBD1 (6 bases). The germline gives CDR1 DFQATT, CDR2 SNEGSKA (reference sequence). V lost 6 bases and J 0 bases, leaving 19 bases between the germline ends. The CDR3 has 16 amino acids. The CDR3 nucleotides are TGCAGTGCCAAGCAACGGGGACACTCTAGCACAGATACGCAGTATTTT. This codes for CSAKQRGHSSTDTQYF.

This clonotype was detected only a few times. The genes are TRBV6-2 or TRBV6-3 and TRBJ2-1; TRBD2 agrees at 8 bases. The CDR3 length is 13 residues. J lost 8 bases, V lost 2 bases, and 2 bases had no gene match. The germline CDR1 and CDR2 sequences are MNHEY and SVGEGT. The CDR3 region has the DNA TGTGCCAGCAGTTACAACGGGAGGGATGAGCAGTTCTTC. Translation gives CASSYNGRDEQFF.

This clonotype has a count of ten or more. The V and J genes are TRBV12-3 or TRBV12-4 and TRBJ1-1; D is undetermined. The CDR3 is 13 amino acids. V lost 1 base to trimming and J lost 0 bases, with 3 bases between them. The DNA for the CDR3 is TGTGCCAGCAGTTTAGGACTGAACACTGAAGCTTTCTTT. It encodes CASSLGLNTEAFF.

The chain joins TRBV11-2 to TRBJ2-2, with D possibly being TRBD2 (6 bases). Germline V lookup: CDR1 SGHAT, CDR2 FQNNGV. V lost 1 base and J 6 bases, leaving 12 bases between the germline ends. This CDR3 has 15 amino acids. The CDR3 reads CASSLAGDVAGELFF. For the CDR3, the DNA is TGTGCCAGCAGCTTAGCGGGGGATGTCGCCGGGGAGCTGTTTTTT.

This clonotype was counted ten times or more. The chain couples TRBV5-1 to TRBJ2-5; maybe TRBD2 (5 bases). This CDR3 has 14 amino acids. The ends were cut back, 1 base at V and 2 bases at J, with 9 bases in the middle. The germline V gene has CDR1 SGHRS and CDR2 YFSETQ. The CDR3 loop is CASSLRSGQETQYF. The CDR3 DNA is TGCGCCAGCAGCTTGAGGAGCGGACAAGAGACCCAGTACTTC.

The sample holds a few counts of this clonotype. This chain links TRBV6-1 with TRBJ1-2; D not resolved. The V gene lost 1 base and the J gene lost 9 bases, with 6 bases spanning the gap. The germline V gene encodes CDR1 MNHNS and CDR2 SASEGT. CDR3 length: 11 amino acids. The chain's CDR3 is CASSEGVRYTF. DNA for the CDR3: TGTGCCAGCAGTGAAGGGGTGCGCTACACCTTC.

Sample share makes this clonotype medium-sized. The CDR3 sequence is CASSEGTGADTQYF. The DNA for the CDR3 is TGTGCCAGCAGTGAAGGGACAGGGGCAGATACGCAGTATTTT. The chain is built from TRBV6-1 and TRBJ2-3, with TRBD1 matching 9 bases. This CDR3 contains 14 residues. V shed 1 base and J 4 bases; nucleotides not matched to a gene: 0. The germline gives CDR1 MNHNS, CDR2 SASEGT.

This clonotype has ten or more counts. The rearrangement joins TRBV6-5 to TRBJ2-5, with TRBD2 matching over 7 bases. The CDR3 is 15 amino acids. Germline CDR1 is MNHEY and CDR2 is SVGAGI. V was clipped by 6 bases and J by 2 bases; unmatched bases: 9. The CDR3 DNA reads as TGTGCCAGCAGGGGCCTAGCGGCAAAACAAGAGACCCAGTACTTC. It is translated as CASRGLAAKQETQYF.

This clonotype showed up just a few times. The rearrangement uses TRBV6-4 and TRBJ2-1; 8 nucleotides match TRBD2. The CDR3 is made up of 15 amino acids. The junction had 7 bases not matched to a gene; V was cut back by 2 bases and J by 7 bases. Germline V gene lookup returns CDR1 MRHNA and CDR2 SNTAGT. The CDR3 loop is CASSDQETSANEQFF. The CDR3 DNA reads TGTGCCAGCAGTGACCAGGAGACTAGCGCAAATGAGCAGTTCTTC.

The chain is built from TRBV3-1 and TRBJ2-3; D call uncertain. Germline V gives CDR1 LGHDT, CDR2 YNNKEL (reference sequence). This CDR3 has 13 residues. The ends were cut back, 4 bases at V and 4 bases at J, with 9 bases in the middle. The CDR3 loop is CASSLVHPDTQYF. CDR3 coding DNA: TGTGCCAGCAGCCTTGTCCATCCAGATACGCAGTATTTT.

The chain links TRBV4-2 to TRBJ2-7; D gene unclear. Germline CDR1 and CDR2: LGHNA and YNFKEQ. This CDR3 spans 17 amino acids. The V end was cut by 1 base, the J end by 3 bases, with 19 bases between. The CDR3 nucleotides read TGTGCCAGCAGCCAAGTGCCGGAGTCTGGCTCCGACTACGAGCAGTACTTC. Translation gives CASSQVPESGSDYEQYF.

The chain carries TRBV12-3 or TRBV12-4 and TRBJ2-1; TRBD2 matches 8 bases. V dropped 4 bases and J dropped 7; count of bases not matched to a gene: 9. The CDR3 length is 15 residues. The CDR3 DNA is TGTGCCAGCAGTTCCCTTAGCGGGATAGGGAATGAGCAGTTCTTC. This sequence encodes CASSSLSGIGNEQFF.

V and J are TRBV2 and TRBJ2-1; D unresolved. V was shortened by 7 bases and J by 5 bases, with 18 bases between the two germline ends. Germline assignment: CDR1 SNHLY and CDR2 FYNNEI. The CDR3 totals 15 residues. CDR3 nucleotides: TGTGCCAGCACCAAGGAGAGTCTAGTAAACAATGAGCAGTTCTTC. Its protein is CASTKESLVNNEQFF.

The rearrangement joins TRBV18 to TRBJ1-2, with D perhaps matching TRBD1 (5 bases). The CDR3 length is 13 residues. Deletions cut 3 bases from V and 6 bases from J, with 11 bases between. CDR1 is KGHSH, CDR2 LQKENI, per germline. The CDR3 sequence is CASSPLGTDGYTF. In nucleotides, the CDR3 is TGTGCCAGCTCACCTCTAGGGACGGATGGCTACACCTTC.

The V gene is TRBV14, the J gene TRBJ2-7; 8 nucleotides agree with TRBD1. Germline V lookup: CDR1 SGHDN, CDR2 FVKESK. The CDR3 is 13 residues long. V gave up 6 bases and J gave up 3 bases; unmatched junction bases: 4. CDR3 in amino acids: CASSRQGHYEQYF. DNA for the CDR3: TGTGCCAGCAGTCGACAGGGGCACTACGAGCAGTACTTC.

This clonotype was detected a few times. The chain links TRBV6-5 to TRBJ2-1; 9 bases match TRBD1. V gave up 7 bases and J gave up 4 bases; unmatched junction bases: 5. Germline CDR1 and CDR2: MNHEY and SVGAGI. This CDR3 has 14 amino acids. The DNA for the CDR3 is TGTGCCAGCAACCCGGACAGGGGATACAATGAGCAGTTCTTC. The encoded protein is CASNPDRGYNEQFF.

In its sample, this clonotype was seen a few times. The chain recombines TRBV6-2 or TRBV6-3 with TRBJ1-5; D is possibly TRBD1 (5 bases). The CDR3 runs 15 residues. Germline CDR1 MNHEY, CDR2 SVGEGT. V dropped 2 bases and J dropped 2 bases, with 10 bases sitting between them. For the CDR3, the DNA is TGTGCCAGCAGTTACGGGGGACGCGGCAATCAGCCCCAGCATTTT. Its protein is CASSYGGRGNQPQHF.

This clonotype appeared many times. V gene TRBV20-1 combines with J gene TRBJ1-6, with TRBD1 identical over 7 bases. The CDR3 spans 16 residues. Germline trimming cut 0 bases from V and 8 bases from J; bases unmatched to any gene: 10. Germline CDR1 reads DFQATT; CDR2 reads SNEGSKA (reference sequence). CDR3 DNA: TGCAGTGCTAGAGATCGACGAGGGGGCCGTTATTCACCCCTCCACTTT. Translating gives CSARDRRGGRYSPLHF.

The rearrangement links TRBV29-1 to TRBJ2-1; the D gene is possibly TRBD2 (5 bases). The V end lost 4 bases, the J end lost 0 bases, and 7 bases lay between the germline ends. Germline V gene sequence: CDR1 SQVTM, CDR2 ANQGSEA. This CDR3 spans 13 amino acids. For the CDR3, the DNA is TGCAGCGTTGGACTAAGCTCCTACAATGAGCAGTTCTTC. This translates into CSVGLSSYNEQFF.

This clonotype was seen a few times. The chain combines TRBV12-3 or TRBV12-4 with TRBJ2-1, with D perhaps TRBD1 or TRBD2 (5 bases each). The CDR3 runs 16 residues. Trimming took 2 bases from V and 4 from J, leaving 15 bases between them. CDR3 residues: CASSLRGAGGYNEQFF. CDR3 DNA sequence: TGTGCCAGCAGTTTACGGGGCGCGGGCGGGTACAATGAGCAGTTCTTC.

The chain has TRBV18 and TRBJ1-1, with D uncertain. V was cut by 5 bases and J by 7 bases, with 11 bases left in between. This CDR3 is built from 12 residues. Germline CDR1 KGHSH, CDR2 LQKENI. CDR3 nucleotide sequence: TGTGCCAGCTCAAACTCTGGGGATGAAGCTTTCTTT. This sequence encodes CASSNSGDEAFF. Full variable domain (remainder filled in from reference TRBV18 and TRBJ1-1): NAGVMQNPRHLVRRRGQEARLRCSPMKGHSHVYWYRQLPEEGLKFMVYLQKENIIDESGMPKERFSAEFPKEGPSILRIQQVVRGDSAAYFCASSNSGDEAFFGQGTRLTVV.